This TCR beta chain came from a study of blood T cell repertoires in COVID-19. Whole-study context: There were acute and convalescent COVID-19 samples, and they came from the United States, Italy and Spain.

Per the original data handling: For nucleated cells, counts were estimated from reference gene primer amplification. The repertoire was sequenced with immunoSEQ multiplex PCR; TCRdb's copy has only in-frame clones and lacks some. V and J calls and clone size are those listed in that table; D and trimming were worked out from the DNA. The sample has 90,000 to 100,000 clones, less than 95% seen once. The CDR3 extends over 13 amino acids. V was pared by 2 bases and J by 0 bases, with 5 bases between. Germline loops: CDR1 GTSNPN, CDR2 SVGIG (reference sequence). The TCR was taken from a man aged 50 to 60 with acute or convalescent COVID-19. Sequencing was performed on peripheral blood. This sequence joins TRBV30 and TRBJ1-3; D remains ambiguous. The CDR3 coding sequence is TGTGCCTGGAGTTATAACTCTGGAAACACCATATATTTT. This codes for CAWSYNSGNTIYF.